The clone carrying this T cell receptor beta chain was found a few times. Its antigen is unknown. The data derive from a study of cytomegalovirus exposure and HLA in healthy donors. Study in general: Earlier, 150 million to 200 million T cells were analyzed, and 117 million unique TCR beta sequences were found among them. Findings and limits, study-wide: Some V segments, including TRBV6-2 and TRBV6-3, were excluded as indistinguishable.

The V and J ends lost 5 bases and 8 bases respectively, with 9 bases between them. Germline V gives CDR1 MNHNS, CDR2 SASEGT. This CDR3 is 12 amino acids long. 60 Vbeta and 13 Jbeta primers were used in PCR. Libraries were prepared by immunoSEQ multiplex PCR; TCRdb keeps only in-frame clonotypes and omits some of them. The data show approximately 150,000 clones, with approximately 9% seen just once and 1.5% to 2% held by the top ten. The source material was PBMCs. The TCR sequence derives from a male donor in good health and CMV-seronegative. This chain joins TRBV6-1 and TRBJ2-2; D unclear. CDR3 in amino acids: CASSLSGGELFF. In DNA, the CDR3 is TGTGCCAGCAGTTTATCCGGGGGGGAGCTGTTTTTT.